Shown below are 25 T cell receptor beta chains from a single sample sequenced in a study of blood T cell repertoires in COVID-19. Sequencing was performed with immunoSEQ multiplex PCR; in TCRdb, only in-frame clones are kept and a portion is missing. This sample has 55,000 to 75,000 clones, with about 87% found just once. Sample: peripheral blood. These receptors all come from a human donor with active COVID-19. The donor label of this sample is uncertain.

This chain links TRBV28 with TRBJ1-1; possibly TRBD1 for D (5 bases). V lost 3 bases and J 4 bases, leaving 15 bases between the germline ends. The CDR3 runs to 15 residues. Per the germline V gene, CDR1 is MDHEN and CDR2 is SYDVKM. The CDR3 is CASSLIGASSTEAFF. The CDR3, as DNA: TGTGCCAGCAGTTTGATTGGGGCGTCGAGCACTGAAGCTTTCTTT.

DNA for the CDR3: TGTGCCAGCAGCCTAACTTACACCTTC. This encodes CASSLTYTF. The chain recombines TRBV3-1 (or the pseudogene TRBV3-2) with TRBJ1-2; D not resolved. CDR3 length: 9 residues. V was pared by 4 bases and J by 11 bases, with 5 bases between. Germline V CDR1 and CDR2: LGHDT, YNNKEL (reference sequence).

This clone was recorded only once. The genes are TRBV11-3 and TRBJ2-3; perhaps TRBD2 as D (7 bases). The V gene lost 3 bases and the J gene lost 3 bases, with 10 bases spanning the gap. The CDR3 sequence is 14 residues long. Germline V gene data show CDR1 as SGHNT and CDR2 as YENEEA. The CDR3 bases are TGTGCCAGCAGCTTTGAGGGGGGGACAGATACGCAGTATTTT. Its translation is CASSFEGGTDTQYF. Combining the CDR3 with reference TRBV11-3 and TRBJ2-3 gives the whole variable domain EAGVVQSPRYKIIEKKQPVAFWCNPISGHNTLYWYLQNLGQGPELLIRYENEEAVDDSQLPKDRFSAERLKGVDSTLKIQPAELGDSAVYLCASSFEGGTDTQYFGPGTRLTVL.

This clone was observed a single time. V is TRBV7-9 and J is TRBJ2-7, with D possibly being TRBD1 (6 bases). V shed 5 bases and J shed 9 bases, with 20 bases lying between them. Germline loops: CDR1 SEHNR, CDR2 FQNEAQ (reference sequence). This CDR3 is built from 14 residues. The CDR3 protein is CASSPPNEQGAQYF. CDR3 coding DNA: TGTGCCAGCAGCCCTCCGAATGAACAGGGTGCGCAGTACTTC.

V is TRBV2 and J is TRBJ1-3; weak D call: TRBD1 (6 bases). V dropped 6 bases and J dropped 4 bases, with 16 bases sitting between them. The germline CDR1 and CDR2 sequences are SNHLY and FYNNEI. This CDR3 comprises 15 residues. DNA for the CDR3: TGTGCCAGCAGCGGGGAGGGGGGACGAGGAAACACCATATATTTT. The encoded protein is CASSGEGGRGNTIYF.

V and J are TRBV5-4 and TRBJ1-2; 10 nucleotides align to TRBD1. Unmatched junction bases numbered 9, after V lost 6 bases and J lost 7 bases. The length of the CDR3 is 14 residues. Germline values: CDR1 SGHNT, CDR2 YYREEE (reference sequence). The CDR3 nucleotides are TGTGCCAGCACATCCCGACAGGGGGCCATTGGCTACACCTTC. This encodes CASTSRQGAIGYTF.

J is TRBJ1-1 and V is TRBV5-4, with 8 bases identical to TRBD1. CDR1 SGHNT and CDR2 YYREEE come from the germline V gene (reference sequence). CDR3 length equals 15 residues. The ends lost 4 bases at V and 3 bases at J; junction bases unmatched: 8. This CDR3 reads CASSGTGFTDTEAFF. CDR3 in DNA: TGTGCCAGCAGCGGGACAGGTTTTACGGACACTGAAGCTTTCTTT.

The V and J genes are TRBV7-3 and TRBJ2-3; TRBD2 aligns across 14 bases. Germline loops: CDR1 SGHTA, CDR2 FQGTGA. This CDR3 region has 19 residues. The J segment lost 0 bases and the V segment lost 1 base, leaving 6 bases of the junction unmatched. The chain's CDR3 is CASSLNGLAGGYSTDTQYF. As DNA, the CDR3 is TGTGCCAGCAGCTTAAATGGACTAGCGGGAGGTTATAGCACAGATACGCAGTATTTT.

This chain joins TRBV28 and TRBJ1-1; D may be TRBD1 (6 bases). Deletions cut 3 bases from V and 8 bases from J, with 19 bases between. CDR1 and CDR2 from the germline V gene are MDHEN and SYDVKM. The CDR3 runs 15 residues. The CDR3 sequence is CASSLSQKGRGEAFF. For the CDR3, the DNA is TGTGCCAGCAGTTTGAGCCAAAAGGGCAGGGGCGAAGCTTTCTTT.

The chain combines TRBV14 with TRBJ2-7; no clear D. The CDR3 covers 11 residues. Trimming stripped 1 base from V and 5 bases from J, with 3 bases between. Germline assignment: CDR1 SGHDN and CDR2 FVKESK. The CDR3 loop reads CASSQVDEQYF. CDR3 DNA sequence: TGTGCCAGCAGCCAAGTAGACGAGCAGTACTTC.

The chain has TRBV3-1 (or the pseudogene TRBV3-2) and TRBJ2-5; 11 bases are shared with TRBD2. The V and J ends lost 0 bases and 4 bases, in that order; junction bases with no gene match: 10. The germline gives CDR1 LGHDT, CDR2 YNNKEL (reference sequence). This CDR3 region has 18 residues. CDR3 sequence (DNA): TGTGCCAGCAGCCAAGAGCTGCTAGCGGGGGGATCCCCAGAGACCCAGTACTTC. It is translated as CASSQELLAGGSPETQYF.

The V gene is TRBV7-9, the J gene TRBJ2-7, with TRBD2 identical over 8 bases. CDR3 length equals 18 residues. V was clipped by 9 bases and J by 5 bases; unmatched bases: 24. Germline lookup yields CDR1 SEHNR and CDR2 FQNEAQ (reference sequence). The CDR3 nucleotides read TGTGCCAGTTCAGTCGGGCGGGGGGCGAGCTTGTTTCTCAACGAGCAGTACTTC. This gives the protein CASSVGRGASLFLNEQYF.

This rearrangement joins TRBV5-1 to TRBJ1-1; no firm D call. The CDR3 is made up of 14 amino acids. Trimming shortened V by 1 base and J by 4 bases, and 11 bases separated the two germline ends. The germline CDR1 and CDR2 sequences are SGHRS and YFSETQ. The CDR3 here is CASSLIAQGTEAFF. The CDR3 nucleotides read TGCGCCAGCAGCTTGATAGCCCAAGGCACTGAAGCTTTCTTT.

CDR3 DNA: TGTGCCAGCAGCCCACAGGGGGCTGAGACCCAGTACTTC. It is translated as CASSPQGAETQYF. The rearrangement joins TRBV27 to TRBJ2-5; 9 bases line up with TRBD1. V shed 6 bases and J 5 bases; nucleotides not matched to a gene: 4. CDR1 and CDR2 from the germline V gene are MNHEY and SMNVEV (reference sequence). CDR3 length: 13 residues.

This clone was observed a few times. This sequence joins TRBV15 and TRBJ1-5, with a possible D match to TRBD1 (5 bases). V was shortened by 3 bases and J by 12 bases, with 9 bases between the two germline ends. There are 11 residues in the CDR3. Germline CDR1 and CDR2: LNHNV and YYDKDF (reference sequence). CDR3 sequence reads: CATSSLGLQHF. The CDR3 coding sequence is TGTGCCACCAGCAGCCTGGGACTCCAGCATTTT.

The genes are TRBV2 and TRBJ1-5; no reliable D call. CDR3 length equals 14 residues. The germline V and J ends were trimmed by 5 bases and 7 bases, with 15 bases remaining between them. CDR1 SNHLY and CDR2 FYNNEI come from the germline V gene. For the CDR3, the DNA is TGTGCCAGCAGTCCCCACGACAAGTTCCAGCCCCAGCATTTT. Translated, it gives CASSPHDKFQPQHF.

This chain connects TRBV24-1 to TRBJ2-2, with 12 bases aligning to TRBD1. V lost 3 bases to trimming and J lost 6 bases; unmatched junction nucleotides: 10. This CDR3 is 18 amino acids long. Germline loops: CDR1 KGHDR, CDR2 SFDVKD. This CDR3 is CATSDPGTGGQRSGELFF. In nucleotides, the CDR3 is TGTGCCACCAGTGATCCCGGGACAGGGGGCCAGAGATCCGGGGAGCTGTTTTTT.

CDR3 amino acids: CASSPQRGPSYEQYF. Written as DNA, the CDR3 is TGTGCCAGCTCGCCGCAGCGGGGGCCCTCTTATGAGCAGTACTTC. V is TRBV18 and J is TRBJ2-7; TRBD2 matches 8 bases. With V trimmed by 6 bases and J by 7 bases, 14 bases remained unmatched. Looked up from germline, CDR1 is KGHSH and CDR2 is LQKENI. The CDR3 has 15 amino acids.

This clone was recorded a few times. The rearrangement uses TRBV7-2 and TRBJ1-1; D is unresolved. Germline values: CDR1 SGHTA, CDR2 FQGNSA. The CDR3 spans 14 residues. V lost 2 bases and J 1 base, leaving 8 bases between the germline ends. The CDR3 is CASSLMGGNTEAFF. As DNA, the CDR3 is TGTGCCAGCAGCTTAATGGGAGGGAACACTGAAGCTTTCTTT.

The V and J genes are TRBV5-1 and TRBJ1-2, with 7 bases identical to TRBD1. Per germline, CDR1 SGHRS and CDR2 YFSETQ. The CDR3 loop spans 14 amino acids. V lost 3 bases, J lost 7 bases, and 9 bases stayed unmatched. The CDR3 protein is CASSWGQLRSGYTF. CDR3 coding DNA: TGCGCCAGCAGCTGGGGACAGTTACGCTCTGGCTACACCTTC.

This chain uses TRBV28 with TRBJ2-7; 13 bases fit TRBD2. V shed 5 bases, J shed 3 bases, and the junction held 13 bases outside the gene matches. The CDR3 totals 18 residues. Germline loops: CDR1 MDHEN, CDR2 SYDVKM. As DNA, the CDR3 is TGTGCCAGCAGTCCTCTATCCGGGACTAGCGGGAACTACTACGAGCAGTACTTC. Encoded protein: CASSPLSGTSGNYYEQYF. Supplemented by reference TRBV28 and TRBJ2-7, the full variable domain reads DVKVTQSSRYLVKRTGEKVFLECVQDMDHENMFWYRQDPGLGLRLIYFSYDVKMKEKGDIPEGYSVSREKKERFSLILESASTNQTSMYLCASSPLSGTSGNYYEQYFGPGTRLTVT.

The chain has TRBV6-5 and TRBJ2-1; 12 bases line up with TRBD1. There are 15 residues in the CDR3. With 8 bases clipped from V and 9 bases from J, the junction kept 11 bases outside the gene matches. The V gene's germline CDR1 is MNHEY and CDR2 SVGAGI. In nucleotides, the CDR3 is TGTGCCAGCTCGAGCGGGACAGGGGGCAAGGGTGAGCAGTTCTTC. The encoded protein is CASSSGTGGKGEQFF.

The chain joins TRBV5-4 to TRBJ2-1, with a weak D call TRBD2 (5 bases). The CDR3 contains 13 residues. V dropped 5 bases and J dropped 8 bases, with 14 bases sitting between them. CDR1 and CDR2 from the germline V gene are SGHNT and YYREEE (reference sequence). In DNA, the CDR3 is TGTGCCAGCAGTTCGAACGGGATATATGAGCAGTTCTTC. Protein: CASSSNGIYEQFF. Combining the CDR3 with reference TRBV5-4 and TRBJ2-1 gives the whole variable domain ETGVTQSPTHLIKTRGQQVTLRCSSQSGHNTVSWYQQALGQGPQFIFQYYREEENGRGNFPPRFSGLQFPNYSSELNVNALELDDSALYLCASSSNGIYEQFFGPGTRLTVL.

The chain joins TRBV28 to TRBJ2-3; D is unclear. The germline CDR1 and CDR2 sequences are MDHEN and SYDVKM. This CDR3 has 11 residues. V lost 8 bases and J 8 bases, leaving 11 bases between the germline ends. CDR3 region: CASSVRATQYF. The DNA of the CDR3 is TGTGCCAGCTCGGTTCGTGCTACGCAGTATTTT.

This clone was seen a single time. The rearrangement joins TRBV18 to TRBJ2-1; 10 bases line up with TRBD2. Per germline, CDR1 KGHSH and CDR2 LQKENI. CDR3 length equals 16 residues. V shed 3 bases, J shed 8 bases, and the junction held 10 bases outside the gene matches. CDR3: CASSPTLAGASDEQFF. CDR3 DNA sequence: TGTGCCAGCTCACCCACTCTAGCGGGAGCTTCCGATGAGCAGTTCTTC.